Following are 24 T cell receptor beta chains from one sample sequenced in a study of blood T cell repertoires in COVID-19. Clones were read by immunoSEQ multiplex PCR, and TCRdb kept only the in-frame ones, dropping some. The data contain under 140,000 clones, around 79% of them seen just once; the ten biggest clones take up 15% to 20%. The specimen was peripheral blood. Every receptor here comes from an elderly woman with active or convalescent COVID-19.

This clone was picked up many times. V gene TRBV29-1 combines with J gene TRBJ2-1; D may be TRBD2 (6 bases). Germline lookup yields CDR1 SQVTM and CDR2 ANQGSEA. V was pared by 0 bases and J by 2 bases, with 11 bases between. This CDR3 comprises 15 residues. CDR3 nucleotide sequence: TGCAGCGTTGAAGATCATGCGGGGCCCTACAATGAGCAGTTCTTC. Translating it yields CSVEDHAGPYNEQFF.

This clone was seen a single time. V gene TRBV7-2 combines with J gene TRBJ2-3, with D possibly TRBD1 on 5 matching bases. Germline lookup yields CDR1 SGHTA and CDR2 FQGNSA. Trimming left V 6 bases short and J 3 bases short, with 10 bases between. CDR3 length: 13 residues. CDR3: CASRNGATDTQYF. The CDR3 DNA sequence: TGTGCCAGCAGGAATGGGGCGACAGATACGCAGTATTTT.

The rearrangement uses TRBV7-9 and TRBJ2-1, with unresolved D. Germline lookup yields CDR1 SEHNR and CDR2 FQNEAQ (reference sequence). V lost 2 bases and J lost 10, with 9 bases in between. The CDR3 contains 12 residues. CDR3 nucleotide sequence: TGTGCCAGCAGCTTAATTATTCGGGAGCAGTTCTTC. Translation gives CASSLIIREQFF. Filled out from reference TRBV7-9 and TRBJ2-1, the complete variable domain reads DTGVSQNPRHKITKRGQNVTFRCDPISEHNRLYWYRQTLGQGPEFLTYFQNEAQLEKSRLLSDRFSAERPKGSFSTLEIQRTEQGDSAMYLCASSLIIREQFFGPGTRLTVL.

The chain employs TRBV29-1 and TRBJ2-5, with 7 nucleotides matching TRBD2. V dropped 0 bases and J dropped 7; count of bases not matched to a gene: 8. This CDR3 spans 14 amino acids. CDR1 is SQVTM and CDR2 is ANQGSEA in the germline V gene. The CDR3 protein is CSVEDIRGVGTQYF. The CDR3 nucleotides are TGCAGCGTTGAAGATATTCGGGGGGTAGGGACCCAGTACTTC.

This clone was counted a single time. The V gene is TRBV5-1, the J gene TRBJ2-7; 9 bases match TRBD1. Germline CDR1 is SGHRS and CDR2 is YFSETQ. With V trimmed by 2 bases and J by 2 bases, 2 bases remained unmatched. This CDR3 comprises 14 residues. The CDR3 loop reads CASSFGQGPYEQYF. The DNA of the CDR3 is TGCGCCAGCAGCTTTGGACAGGGGCCCTACGAGCAGTACTTC.

This clone showed up just once. This chain connects TRBV11-2 to TRBJ2-1; 11 nucleotides line up with TRBD2. Trimming removed 6 bases from V and 6 bases from J; junction bases left unmatched: 10. In germline, CDR1 is SGHAT, CDR2 FQNNGV. The CDR3 consists of 16 residues. CDR3 sequence (DNA): TGTGCCAGCAGACCTATAGCGGGAGGGCCCTTCAATGAGCAGTTCTTC. It yields the protein CASRPIAGGPFNEQFF.

The chain couples TRBV7-9 to TRBJ1-1; 7 nucleotides match TRBD1. The CDR3 has 15 amino acids. V shed 2 bases, J shed 0 bases, and the junction held 3 bases outside the gene matches. Germline assignment: CDR1 SEHNR and CDR2 FQNEAQ (reference sequence). The DNA for the CDR3 is TGTGCCAGCAGCTTACAAGGGACAGTGAACACTGAAGCTTTCTTT. Translating it yields CASSLQGTVNTEAFF.

This rearrangement joins TRBV10-3 to TRBJ2-3; possible D gene TRBD2, 5 bases. This CDR3 contains 13 residues. V was clipped by 4 bases and J by 4 bases, with 9 bases between them. The V gene's germline CDR1 is ENHRY and CDR2 SYGVKD. CDR3 in amino acids: CAISVGDPDTQYF. CDR3 bases: TGTGCCATCAGTGTGGGAGACCCAGATACGCAGTATTTT.

The genes are TRBV18 and TRBJ2-5; 8 bases are a match to TRBD2. CDR1 KGHSH and CDR2 LQKENI come from the germline V gene. This CDR3 contains 16 residues. J was trimmed by 6 bases and V by 3 bases; bases with no gene match: 12. The CDR3 bases are TGTGCCAGCTCACCGATTAGGGCGGGAGGAGGGAAGACCCAGTACTTC. Translated: CASSPIRAGGGKTQYF.

The chain combines TRBV14 with TRBJ2-7; 7 bases are shared with TRBD1. Germline CDR1 SGHDN, CDR2 FVKESK. The CDR3 is 14 residues long. Germline trimming cut 2 bases from V and 4 bases from J; bases unmatched to any gene: 5. The CDR3 loop is CASSQLQGSYEQYF. The CDR3 bases are TGTGCCAGCAGCCAATTACAGGGGAGTTACGAGCAGTACTTC. Drawing the rest from reference TRBV14 and TRBJ2-7, the complete variable domain is EAGVTQFPSHSVIEKGQTVTLRCDPISGHDNLYWYRRVMGKEIKFLLHFVKESKQDESGMPNNRFLAERTGGTYSTLKVQPAELEDSGVYFCASSQLQGSYEQYFGPGTRLTVT.

The V and J genes are TRBV7-3 and TRBJ1-1, with D perhaps matching TRBD1 (6 bases). V was pared by 5 bases and J by 1 base, with 8 bases between. The CDR3 covers 13 residues. Germline-derived CDR1 and CDR2 are SGHTA and FQGTGA. Here the CDR3 DNA reads TGTGCCAGCAGCGAACAGGGGAACACTGAAGCTTTCTTT. It specifies CASSEQGNTEAFF.

The chain has TRBV5-4 and TRBJ2-2; TRBD2 matches at 10 bases. Germline V gene lookup returns CDR1 SGHNT and CDR2 YYREEE (reference sequence). V shed 5 bases, J shed 7 bases, and the junction held 8 bases outside the gene matches. The length of the CDR3 is 15 residues. CDR3 residues: CASSWASGSNGELFF. Here the CDR3 DNA reads TGTGCCAGCAGTTGGGCTAGCGGGAGTAACGGGGAGCTGTTTTTT. The full variable domain, in which reference TRBV5-4 and TRBJ2-2 provide the parts outside the CDR3, is ETGVTQSPTHLIKTRGQQVTLRCSSQSGHNTVSWYQQALGQGPQFIFQYYREEENGRGNFPPRFSGLQFPNYSSELNVNALELDDSALYLCASSWASGSNGELFFGEGSRLTVL.

The chain links TRBV6-5 to TRBJ1-1; D gene ambiguous. V lost 4 bases and J lost 1, with 7 bases in between. The CDR3 extends over 13 amino acids. Germline CDR1 is MNHEY and CDR2 is SVGAGI. Written as DNA, the CDR3 is TGTGCCAGCAGTTCGGACTCGAACACTGAAGCTTTCTTT. The encoded protein is CASSSDSNTEAFF.

This chain uses TRBV18 with TRBJ1-5; D ambiguous. Deletions cut 3 bases from V and 5 bases from J, with 14 bases between. CDR3 length: 15 amino acids. The germline CDR1 and CDR2 sequences are KGHSH and LQKENI. Here the CDR3 DNA reads TGTGCCAGCTCACCGTTTGCGGGCCCGGATCAGCCCCAGCATTTT. This sequence encodes CASSPFAGPDQPQHF.

This clone has a handful of counts. V and J are TRBV28 and TRBJ1-6; tentatively, D is TRBD1 (6 bases). CDR3 length: 17 residues. V gave up 1 base and J gave up 14 bases, with 24 bases separating them. The germline CDR1 and CDR2 sequences are MDHEN and SYDVKM. The CDR3 coding sequence is TGTGCCAGCAGTTTATTCTTAATAGGGCAGGGGAGTAGAACCCTCCACTTT. Residues: CASSLFLIGQGSRTLHF.

This chain uses TRBV7-9 with TRBJ1-1; no definite D call. Germline CDR1 is SEHNR and CDR2 is FQNEAQ (reference sequence). Trimming took 4 bases from V and 1 from J, leaving 7 bases between them. The CDR3 covers 13 residues. The CDR3 here is CASSSPPNTEAFF. The CDR3, as DNA: TGTGCCAGCAGCTCTCCCCCGAACACTGAAGCTTTCTTT.

The rearrangement links TRBV19 to TRBJ2-7, with D uncertain. Germline CDR1 is LNHDA and CDR2 is SQIVND (reference sequence). This CDR3 is 14 amino acids long. V lost 5 bases, J lost 0 bases, and 11 bases lay in between. CDR3 protein: CASSRRRSSYEQYF. The CDR3, as DNA: TGTGCCAGTAGTCGACGACGGAGCTCCTACGAGCAGTACTTC.

This clone was counted only a few times. J is TRBJ1-1 and V is TRBV7-6; 12 positions match TRBD1. V trimming: 4 bases; J trimming: 6 bases; junction bases outside the gene matches: 6. Germline lookup yields CDR1 SGHVS and CDR2 FNYEAQ. CDR3 size: 15 residues. The DNA for the CDR3 is TGTGCCAGCAGCTCGGGACAGGGGGCTTTCGCTGAAGCTTTCTTT. Encoded protein: CASSSGQGAFAEAFF. The full variable domain, with the rest looked up from reference TRBV7-6 and TRBJ1-1, is GAGVSQSPRYKVTKRGQDVALRCDPISGHVSLYWYRQALGQGPEFLTYFNYEAQQDKSGLPNDRFSAERPEGSISTLTIQRTEQRDSAMYRCASSSGQGAFAEAFFGQGTRLTVV.

The V and J genes are TRBV20-1 and TRBJ1-2; no definite D call. The V and J ends lost 0 bases and 7 bases respectively, with 3 bases between them. The CDR3 contains 10 residues. Germline CDR1 and CDR2: DFQATT and SNEGSKA (reference sequence). In nucleotides, the CDR3 is TGCAGTGCTAGAGATCTTGGCTACACCTTC. Translation: CSARDLGYTF.

The V and J genes are TRBV6-1 and TRBJ2-7; TRBD1 matches 10 bases. V was clipped by 3 bases and J by 1 base; unmatched bases: 3. In germline, CDR1 is MNHNS, CDR2 SASEGT. The CDR3 extends over 15 amino acids. The CDR3 DNA sequence: TGTGCCAGCAGTGACCGGGACAGGGGATCCTACGAGCAGTACTTC. Translated: CASSDRDRGSYEQYF.

The CDR3, as DNA: TGTGCCAGCAGTGACAGGGCTGGGTTCTATGGCTACACCTTC. It specifies CASSDRAGFYGYTF. The chain carries TRBV2 and TRBJ1-2, with D possibly TRBD1 on 5 matching bases. Between the trimmed V and J ends, which lost 3 bases and 4 bases, there was a span of 12 bases. In germline, CDR1 is SNHLY, CDR2 FYNNEI. The CDR3 consists of 14 residues.

The V and J genes are TRBV9 and TRBJ1-4; D is uncertain. This CDR3 contains 15 residues. Trimming pared 2 bases from V and 8 bases from J, leaving 16 bases between. Germline values: CDR1 SGDLS, CDR2 YYNGEE. The CDR3 reads CASSVSPASGEKLFF. In DNA, the CDR3 is TGTGCCAGCAGCGTTTCTCCGGCTTCGGGGGAAAAACTGTTTTTT.

The gene calls are TRBV28 and TRBJ1-2; 7 bases agree with TRBD1. With 6 bases clipped from V and 5 bases from J, the junction kept 6 bases outside the gene matches. CDR1 is MDHEN, CDR2 SYDVKM, per germline. The CDR3 loop spans 13 amino acids. For the CDR3, the DNA is TGTGCCAGCAGGTATTCGACAGGGTATGGCTACACCTTC. It encodes CASRYSTGYGYTF.

This chain connects TRBV5-6 to TRBJ2-7, with a tentative D call TRBD1 (6 bases). V lost 1 base and J lost 5, with 13 bases in between. Germline CDR1 is SGHDT and CDR2 is YYEEEE. The CDR3 has 14 residues. CDR3 sequence reads: CASSLSSSGDEQYF. CDR3 bases: TGTGCCAGCAGCTTGTCTTCCTCAGGGGACGAGCAGTACTTC.